The 6 T cell receptor beta chains listed next were all sequenced from one sample in a study of OX40 agonist ivuxolimab in advanced cancers. Sequencing was performed with immunoSEQ multiplex PCR; in TCRdb, only in-frame clones are kept and a portion is missing. This sample has 45,000 to 65,000 clones; around 82% occur once, and the top ten carry around 2.8%. The sample was CD4+ or CD8+ T cells sorted from blood, taken in a trial of the OX40 agonist ivuxolimab. The receptors derive from an adult with an advanced solid tumor such as melanoma, head and neck, liver or kidney cancer.

CDR3 in amino acids: CASSERGVANVLTF. DNA for the CDR3: TGTGCCAGCAGTGAACGGGGGGTGGCCAACGTCCTGACTTTC. The rearrangement links TRBV6-1 to TRBJ2-6; 7 bases match TRBD2. J gave up 6 bases and V 2 bases, and 1 base lay outside the gene matches. CDR1 is MNHNS, CDR2 SASEGT, per germline. There are 14 residues in the CDR3.

This clone was recorded a few times. The chain recombines TRBV9 with TRBJ2-1; 8 bases are a match to TRBD2. This CDR3 has 15 amino acids. Germline trimming cut 4 bases from V and 0 bases from J; bases unmatched to any gene: 3. Germline CDR1 SGDLS, CDR2 YYNGEE. CDR3 residues: CASSSSGDSYNEQFF. In DNA form, the CDR3 reads TGTGCCAGCAGCAGTAGCGGGGACTCCTACAATGAGCAGTTCTTC.

The chain is built from TRBV7-2 and TRBJ2-5; a possible D gene is TRBD2 (7 bases). The J call may be incorrect, as the DNA end agrees better with TRBJ2-7. The CDR3 is 12 residues long. The germline gives CDR1 SGHTA, CDR2 FQGNSA. The CDR3 here is CASRGGAYEQYF. The CDR3 nucleotides are TGTGCCAGCAGAGGGGGGGCCTACGAGCAGTACTTC.

V usage is TRBV2 and J usage is TRBJ2-2, with D tentatively TRBD2 (6 bases). The CDR3 is 16 residues long. Germline V lookup: CDR1 SNHLY, CDR2 FYNNEI. Trimming left V 8 bases short and J 5 bases short, with 21 bases between. The CDR3 region has the DNA TGTGCCAGCGGGACGCCGGGACTGCAAAATACCGGGGAGCTGTTTTTT. It is translated as CASGTPGLQNTGELFF.

V gene TRBV7-8 combines with J gene TRBJ1-3, with D unclear. Germline V gene data show CDR1 as SGHVS and CDR2 as FQNEAQ. V was shortened by 5 bases and J by 0 bases, with 11 bases between the two germline ends. There are 15 residues in the CDR3. CDR3 in DNA: TGTGCCAGCAGCCGGGAGCGGATCTCTGGAAACACCATATATTTT. Amino acid sequence: CASSRERISGNTIYF.

In its sample, this clone was seen a few times. The chain carries TRBV7-3 and TRBJ2-1; the D gene could be TRBD1 or TRBD2 (5 bases each). Germline CDR1 and CDR2: SGHTA and FQGTGA. V lost 5 bases and J 10 bases, leaving 15 bases between the germline ends. The CDR3 extends over 13 amino acids. The CDR3 DNA reads as TGTGCCAGCAGCCGGGACGCCTTGGGCGAGCAGTTCTTC. This sequence encodes CASSRDALGEQFF.